Listed below are T cell receptor beta chains from one sample, sequenced in a study of blood T cell repertoires in COVID-19. Method: immunoSEQ multiplex PCR; TCRdb's copy keeps in-frame clones and lacks some. Of about 60,000 clones listed, about 80% are singletons. Source material: peripheral blood. All receptors come from a human donor in a cohort sampled during active COVID-19. The CDR3 runs from the conserved cysteine through the conserved F or W. The D gene is left open where the match is weak. Only part of the rows carry a size: once, few, many, or a class if the clone is expanded.

CDR3 DNA	CDR3 protein	D gene	clone size	V gene	J gene
TGTGCCAGCAGCTCGGGACTAGCGGGGGGAAATGAGCAGTTCTTC	CASSSGLAGGNEQFF	TRBD2	once	TRBV7-2	TRBJ2-1
TGTGCCAGCAGCTTGTCGCGCGGGGGAACCTACGAGCAGTACTTC	CASSLSRGGTYEQYF	TRBD2	NA	TRBV5-4	TRBJ2-7
TGTGCCAGCAGTCCAAACTATGTGGAGACCCAGTACTTC	CASSPNYVETQYF	NA	NA	TRBV5-4	TRBJ2-5
TGTGCCAGCAGTTCTGGCGGGCGCTATGGCTACACCTTC	CASSSGGRYGYTF	NA	NA	TRBV7-2	TRBJ1-2
TGTGCCTGGAGTCCCAGGGCCCCTATCGGCTACACCTTC	CAWSPRAPIGYTF	NA	once	TRBV30	TRBJ1-2
TGCGCCAGCAGCCAAGATAGGGGACAGGGATGGTTTTCACCCCTCCACTTT	CASSQDRGQGWFSPLHF	TRBD1	NA	TRBV4-3	TRBJ1-6
TGTGCCAGCAGAGAGGCGGGGGGCCACCGCTCCTACGAGCAGTACTTC	CASREAGGHRSYEQYF	TRBD2	once	TRBV13	TRBJ2-7
TGTGCCAGCAGCTTCGGACAGGGGTTTGCCACCGGGGAGCTGTTTTTT	CASSFGQGFATGELFF	TRBD1	few	TRBV7-9	TRBJ2-2
TGTGCCAGCAGCCCCTCGGGAGCGGACGACTACGAGCAGTACTTC	CASSPSGADDYEQYF	NA	NA	TRBV4-2	TRBJ2-7
TGTGCCAGCAGTACAAAACCTCGAGGGGAGCAGTACTTC	CASSTKPRGEQYF	NA	few	TRBV12-3/TRBV12-4	TRBJ2-7
TGTGCCAGCAGTCCAATTGGGGCCTCCTACGAGCAGTACTTC	CASSPIGASYEQYF	NA	NA	TRBV25-1	TRBJ2-7
TGCGCCAGCAGCCAAGGCCCCGTTGGCAGCTCCTATAATTCACCCCTCCACTTT	CASSQGPVGSSYNSPLHF	NA	few	TRBV4-1	TRBJ1-6
TGTGCCAGCAGTTTAAGAGGTGGTAGGAGGGACAGCTCTGGAAACACCATATATTTT	CASSLRGGRRDSSGNTIYF	TRBD1	NA	TRBV27	TRBJ1-3
TGTGCCAGCAGTTTTGCGGGCACGGGGAACACTGAAGCTTTCTTT	CASSFAGTGNTEAFF	NA	NA	TRBV28	TRBJ1-1
TGCGCCAGCAGTGATCTGATGATGACTAGCGGGATTACAGATACGCAGTATTTT	CASSDLMMTSGITDTQYF	TRBD2	NA	TRBV10-2	TRBJ2-3
TGTGCCAGCAGCAAAGCGGCACTGGGCTTCTCTGGAAACACCATATATTTT	CASSKAALGFSGNTIYF	NA	NA	TRBV21-1	TRBJ1-3
TGTGCCAGTAGTATTGATGGGACTAGTCTCTCCTACGAGCAGTACTTC	CASSIDGTSLSYEQYF	TRBD2	NA	TRBV19	TRBJ2-7
TGTGCCAGCTCACCAGGGGCAGGTCAGGACACTGAAGCTTTCTTT	CASSPGAGQDTEAFF	NA	medium-sized	TRBV18	TRBJ1-1
TGTGCCAGCAGCCAAGATAGGACAGGGGGGGATTATGGCTACACCTTC	CASSQDRTGGDYGYTF	TRBD1	NA	TRBV3-1/TRBV3-2	TRBJ1-2
TGTGCCAGCAGCTTACGGGACAGGGCGAACGGGGAGCTGTTTTTT	CASSLRDRANGELFF	TRBD1	NA	TRBV7-9	TRBJ2-2
TGTGCCAGCAGTCCCGCTCAACAGGGGCCCTATGGCTACACCTTC	CASSPAQQGPYGYTF	TRBD1	NA	TRBV6-5	TRBJ1-2
TGTGCCAGCAGCTTGGTCTGGGGCGCCAAAAACATTCAGTACTTC	CASSLVWGAKNIQYF	NA	NA	TRBV5-8	TRBJ2-4
TGTGCCAGTACAAATGCCAACGTCCTGACTTTC	CASTNANVLTF	NA	once	TRBV19	TRBJ2-6
TGTGCCAGCAGCGTTAGCGGGACAGGGGCCGCCACCTACGAGCAGTACTTC	CASSVSGTGAATYEQYF	TRBD1	NA	TRBV9	TRBJ2-7
TGTGCCAGCAGCCAAGATGCGGGGTTTTGGACTAATTCACCCCTCCACTTT	CASSQDAGFWTNSPLHF	NA	NA	TRBV14	TRBJ1-6
TGTGCCAGCAGCCACATGGAGGATACGCAGTATTTT	CASSHMEDTQYF	NA	NA	TRBV3-1/TRBV3-2	TRBJ2-3
TGTGCCAGCAGTTACATAGGGGAAGAGACCCAGTACTTC	CASSYIGEETQYF	NA	NA	TRBV6-5	TRBJ2-5
TGTGCCTGGAGCGCGGGACAGGGGTTTGGTGAAGCTTTCTTT	CAWSAGQGFGEAFF	TRBD1	NA	TRBV30	TRBJ1-1
TGTGCCAGCTCACCACCTTCTACGGTCTACGAGCAGTACTTC	CASSPPSTVYEQYF	NA	once	TRBV18	TRBJ2-7
TGTGCCAGCATCCTAAGCCTGGGGGCGGGGGAGGCAGATACGCAGTATTTT	CASILSLGAGEADTQYF	NA	NA	TRBV28	TRBJ2-3
TGTGCCAGCACCGAGGGGGGCAGGGGGCATGGCTACACCTTC	CASTEGGRGHGYTF	TRBD1	once	TRBV9	TRBJ1-2
TGTGCCACCAGCACGACAGGGTACCCCTCCTACGAGCAGTACTTC	CATSTTGYPSYEQYF	TRBD1	NA	TRBV15	TRBJ2-7
TGTGCCAGCAGCTTAAATGGCGCTGGGACAACGCAGTATTTT	CASSLNGAGTTQYF	NA	NA	TRBV7-2	TRBJ2-3
TGTGCCAGCAGCTTAGAAACCTCTATCAGCACAGATACGCAGTATTTT	CASSLETSISTDTQYF	NA	NA	TRBV7-9	TRBJ2-3
TGTGCCAGCAGCGTAGAGGGACTAGCGGGGTTTTCGGGGGAAGATACGCAGTATTTT	CASSVEGLAGFSGEDTQYF	TRBD2	NA	TRBV9	TRBJ2-3
TGTGCCACCAGTGATTTGGGCGGGGCGGGTGCAGATACGCAGTATTTT	CATSDLGGAGADTQYF	NA	once	TRBV24-1	TRBJ2-3
TGCGCCAGCAGCTTGGCCGGACAGGAGGTCACTGAAGCTTTCTTT	CASSLAGQEVTEAFF	TRBD1	NA	TRBV5-1	TRBJ1-1